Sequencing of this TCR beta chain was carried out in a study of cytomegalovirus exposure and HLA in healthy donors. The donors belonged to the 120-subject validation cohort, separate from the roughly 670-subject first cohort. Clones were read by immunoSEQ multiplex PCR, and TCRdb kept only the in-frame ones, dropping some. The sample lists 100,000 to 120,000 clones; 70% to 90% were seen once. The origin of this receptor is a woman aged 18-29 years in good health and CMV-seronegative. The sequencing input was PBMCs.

CDR3 coding DNA: TGCGCCAGCAGCTTGGGAGAGGGGGCATGGCAGCCCCAGCATTTT. The encoded protein is CASSLGEGAWQPQHF. The chain is built from TRBV5-1 and TRBJ1-5, with 7 positions matching TRBD1. The CDR3 length is 15 residues. CDR1 is SGHRS and CDR2 is YFSETQ in the germline V gene. V lost 0 bases, J lost 7 bases, and 7 bases stayed unmatched.